The present T cell receptor (beta chain) was sequenced within a study of regulatory T cells in long-lasting Graves disease. Study observations and caveats: It was in persistent disease that TRBV28, TRBJ1-2 and TRBJ2-5 were favored.

This clonotype has only a few counts. The target antigen is unknown. Time point described: newly diagnosed GD, antithyroid drugs for less than 3 months. Extracted RNA from PBMCs served as the source of the TCR library. A roughly 8.1-milliliter sample of peripheral blood was drawn into EDTA tubes. With iRepertoire HTBI primers and Arm-PCR of CDR3 regions, TCR beta libraries were built. TCRdb reprocessed the multiplex PCR reads with MiXCR, giving one entry per CDR3 protein. This table holds roughly 530,000 distinct CDR3 sequences, roughly 15% found once. CDR3 length: 15 residues. Germline CDR1 is SGHKS and CDR2 is YYEKEE (reference sequence). The V gene end was trimmed by 4 bases and the J gene end by 2 bases; junction bases not matched to a gene: 5. This same sample was also taken into another study, of T cells in Graves' hyperthyroidism and ophthalmopathy. Per that study: The HTBI primer set drove a first-round RT-PCR of the TCR CDR3.

The sequencing used peripheral blood mononuclear cells (PBMCs), collected at new diagnosis, from a patient treated with antithyroid drugs. V is TRBV5-5 and J is TRBJ2-1; 8 bases are shared with TRBD2. This clonotype was sampled from a woman aged 40-60 years with Graves disease. The CDR3 DNA follows: TGTGCCAGCAGCCCGCAACTAGCGGCCTACAATGAGCAGTTCTTC. Amino acid sequence: CASSPQLAAYNEQFF.